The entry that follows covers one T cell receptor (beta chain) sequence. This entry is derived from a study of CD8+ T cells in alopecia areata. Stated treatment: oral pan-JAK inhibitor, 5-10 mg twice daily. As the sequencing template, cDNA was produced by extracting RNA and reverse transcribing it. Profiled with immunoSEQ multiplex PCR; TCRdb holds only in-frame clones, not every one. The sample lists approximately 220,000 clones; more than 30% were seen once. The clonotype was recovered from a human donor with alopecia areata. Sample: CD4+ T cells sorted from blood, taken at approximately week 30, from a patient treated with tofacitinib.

The CDR3 bases are TGTGCCAGCAGCCCCTGGGGGGACCTGGGGAATCAGCCCCAGCATTTT. Its translation: CASSPWGDLGNQPQHF. V usage is TRBV5-6 and J usage is TRBJ1-5; D perhaps matches TRBD1 (5 bases). The CDR3 covers 16 residues. The ends were cut back, 4 bases at V and 4 bases at J, with 18 bases in the middle. From germline, CDR1 is SGHDT and CDR2 YYEEEE.